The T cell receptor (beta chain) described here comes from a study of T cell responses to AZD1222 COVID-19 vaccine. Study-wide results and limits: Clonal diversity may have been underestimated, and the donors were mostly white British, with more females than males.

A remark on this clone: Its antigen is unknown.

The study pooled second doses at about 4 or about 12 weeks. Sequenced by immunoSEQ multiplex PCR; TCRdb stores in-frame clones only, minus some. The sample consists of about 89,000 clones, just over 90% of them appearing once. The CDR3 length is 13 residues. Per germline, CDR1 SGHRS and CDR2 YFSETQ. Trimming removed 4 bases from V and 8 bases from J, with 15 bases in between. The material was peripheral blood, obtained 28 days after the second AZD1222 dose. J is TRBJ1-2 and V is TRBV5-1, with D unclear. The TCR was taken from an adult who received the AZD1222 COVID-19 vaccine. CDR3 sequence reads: CASSPEGMGGYTF. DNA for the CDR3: TGCGCCAGCAGCCCCGAGGGTATGGGAGGCTACACCTTC.